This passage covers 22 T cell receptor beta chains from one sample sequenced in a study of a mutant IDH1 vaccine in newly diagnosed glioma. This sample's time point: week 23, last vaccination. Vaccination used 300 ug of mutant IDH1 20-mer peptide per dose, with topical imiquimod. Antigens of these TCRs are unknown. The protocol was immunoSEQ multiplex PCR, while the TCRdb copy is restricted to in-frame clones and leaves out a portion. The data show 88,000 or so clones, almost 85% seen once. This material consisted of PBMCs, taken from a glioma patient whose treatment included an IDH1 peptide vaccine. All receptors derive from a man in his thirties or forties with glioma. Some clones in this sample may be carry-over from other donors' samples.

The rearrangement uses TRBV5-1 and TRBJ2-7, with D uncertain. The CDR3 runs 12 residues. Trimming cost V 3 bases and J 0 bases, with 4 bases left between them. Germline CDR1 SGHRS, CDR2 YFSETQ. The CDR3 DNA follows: TGCGCCAGCAGCTCGGGCTCCTACGAGCAGTACTTC. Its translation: CASSSGSYEQYF.

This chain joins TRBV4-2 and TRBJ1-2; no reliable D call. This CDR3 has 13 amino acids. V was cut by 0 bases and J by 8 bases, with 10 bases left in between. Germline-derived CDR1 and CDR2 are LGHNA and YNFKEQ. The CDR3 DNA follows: TGTGCCAGCAGCCAAGACAACGGCCGCGGCTACACCTTC. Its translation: CASSQDNGRGYTF.

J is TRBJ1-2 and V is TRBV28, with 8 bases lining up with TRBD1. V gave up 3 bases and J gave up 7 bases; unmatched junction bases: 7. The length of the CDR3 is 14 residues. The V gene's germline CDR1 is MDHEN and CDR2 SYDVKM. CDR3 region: CASSLYGTGSGYTF. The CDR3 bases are TGTGCCAGCAGTTTGTACGGGACAGGTAGTGGCTACACCTTC.

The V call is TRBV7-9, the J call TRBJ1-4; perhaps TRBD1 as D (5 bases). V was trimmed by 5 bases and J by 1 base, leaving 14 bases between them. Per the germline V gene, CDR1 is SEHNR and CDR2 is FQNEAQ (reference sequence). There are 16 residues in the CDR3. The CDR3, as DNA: TGTGCCAGCAGCACAACGTGGGGGGGAACTAATGAAAAACTGTTTTTT. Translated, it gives CASSTTWGGTNEKLFF. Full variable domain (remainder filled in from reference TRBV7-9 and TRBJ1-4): DTGVSQNPRHKITKRGQNVTFRCDPISEHNRLYWYRQTLGQGPEFLTYFQNEAQLEKSRLLSDRFSAERPKGSFSTLEIQRTEQGDSAMYLCASSTTWGGTNEKLFFGSGTQLSVL.

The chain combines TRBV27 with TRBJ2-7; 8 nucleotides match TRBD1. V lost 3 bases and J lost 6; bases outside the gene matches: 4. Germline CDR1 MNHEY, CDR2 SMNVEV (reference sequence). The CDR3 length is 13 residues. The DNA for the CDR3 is TGTGCCAGCAGTTTGGACAGGGCTACCGAGCAGTACTTC. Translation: CASSLDRATEQYF.

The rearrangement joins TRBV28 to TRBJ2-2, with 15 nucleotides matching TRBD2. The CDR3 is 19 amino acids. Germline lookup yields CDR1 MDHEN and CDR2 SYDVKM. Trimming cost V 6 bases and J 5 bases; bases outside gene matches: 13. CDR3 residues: CASSPGTSGRPVGTGELFF. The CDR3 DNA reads TGTGCCAGCAGCCCCGGGACTAGCGGGAGGCCCGTGGGGACCGGGGAGCTGTTTTTT.

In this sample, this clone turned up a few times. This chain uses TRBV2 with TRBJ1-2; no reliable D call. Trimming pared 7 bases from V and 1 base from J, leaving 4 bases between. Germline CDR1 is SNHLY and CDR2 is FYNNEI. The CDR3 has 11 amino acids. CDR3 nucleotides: TGTGCCAGCACAGTTAACTATGGCTACACCTTC. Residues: CASTVNYGYTF. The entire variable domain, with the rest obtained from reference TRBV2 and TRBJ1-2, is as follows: EPEVTQTPSHQVTQMGQEVILRCVPISNHLYFYWYRQILGQKVEFLVSFYNNEISEKSEIFDDQFSVERPDGSNFTLKIRSTKLEDSAMYFCASTVNYGYTFGSGTRLTVV.

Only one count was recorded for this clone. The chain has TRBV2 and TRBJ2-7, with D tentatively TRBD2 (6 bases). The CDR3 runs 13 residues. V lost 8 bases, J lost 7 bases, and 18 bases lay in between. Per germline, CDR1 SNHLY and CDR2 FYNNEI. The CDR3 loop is CASRDYYRGEQYF. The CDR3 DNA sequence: TGTGCCAGCCGAGACTATTACCGGGGGGAGCAGTACTTC.

DNA for the CDR3: TGCGCCAGCAGCCGATTCTTACAAGGGGGGGAAAAACTGTTTTTT. Translated: CASSRFLQGGEKLFF. The chain recombines TRBV4-3 with TRBJ1-4, with D perhaps TRBD1 (6 bases). Trimming removed 4 bases from V and 8 bases from J, with 17 bases in between. This CDR3 region has 15 residues. Germline assignment: CDR1 LGHNA and CDR2 YSLEER.

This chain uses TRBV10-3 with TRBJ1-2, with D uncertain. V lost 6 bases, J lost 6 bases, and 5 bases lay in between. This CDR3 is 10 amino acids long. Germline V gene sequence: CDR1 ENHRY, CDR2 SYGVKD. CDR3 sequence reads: CAIRGNGYTF. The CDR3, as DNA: TGTGCCATCAGGGGGAATGGCTACACCTTC.

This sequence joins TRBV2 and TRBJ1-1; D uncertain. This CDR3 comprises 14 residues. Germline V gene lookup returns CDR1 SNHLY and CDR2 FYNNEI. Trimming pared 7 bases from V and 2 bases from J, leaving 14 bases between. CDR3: CASTGRTGNTEAFF. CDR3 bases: TGTGCCAGCACCGGTAGGACGGGAAACACTGAAGCTTTCTTT.

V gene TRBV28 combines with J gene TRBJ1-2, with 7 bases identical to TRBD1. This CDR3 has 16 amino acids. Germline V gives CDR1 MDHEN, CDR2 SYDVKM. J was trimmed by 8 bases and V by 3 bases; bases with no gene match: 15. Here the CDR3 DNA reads TGTGCCAGCAGTTTCTTCGGGAGGGACAGACTAGGAGGCTACACCTTC. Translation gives CASSFFGRDRLGGYTF.

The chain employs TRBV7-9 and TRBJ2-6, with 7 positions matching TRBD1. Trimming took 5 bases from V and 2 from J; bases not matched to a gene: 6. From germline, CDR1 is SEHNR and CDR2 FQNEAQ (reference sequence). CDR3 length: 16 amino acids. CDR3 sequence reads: CASSNPDRAGANVLTF. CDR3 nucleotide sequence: TGTGCCAGCAGCAACCCAGACAGGGCTGGGGCCAACGTCCTGACTTTC.

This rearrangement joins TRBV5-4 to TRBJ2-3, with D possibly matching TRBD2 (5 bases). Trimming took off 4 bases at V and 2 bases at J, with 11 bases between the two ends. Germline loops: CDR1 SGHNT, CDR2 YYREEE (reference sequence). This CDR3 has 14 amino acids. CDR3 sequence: CASSKSGTTDTQYF. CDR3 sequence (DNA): TGTGCCAGCAGCAAGAGCGGAACCACAGATACGCAGTATTTT. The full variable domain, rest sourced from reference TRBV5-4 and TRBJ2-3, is ETGVTQSPTHLIKTRGQQVTLRCSSQSGHNTVSWYQQALGQGPQFIFQYYREEENGRGNFPPRFSGLQFPNYSSELNVNALELDDSALYLCASSKSGTTDTQYFGPGTRLTVL.

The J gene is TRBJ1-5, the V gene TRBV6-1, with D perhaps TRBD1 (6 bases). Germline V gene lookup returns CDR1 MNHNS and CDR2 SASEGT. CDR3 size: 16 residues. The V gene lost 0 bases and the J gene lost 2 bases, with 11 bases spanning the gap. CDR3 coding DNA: TGTGCCAGCAGTGAAGCATCCGGGGGCGGCAATCAGCCCCAGCATTTT. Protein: CASSEASGGGNQPQHF.

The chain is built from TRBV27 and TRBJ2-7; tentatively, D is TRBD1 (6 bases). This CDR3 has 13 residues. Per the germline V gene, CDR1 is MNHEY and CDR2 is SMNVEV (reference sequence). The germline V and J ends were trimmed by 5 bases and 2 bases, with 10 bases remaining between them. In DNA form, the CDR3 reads TGTGCCAGCAGTCCAGGACAGACCTACGAGCAGTACTTC. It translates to CASSPGQTYEQYF.

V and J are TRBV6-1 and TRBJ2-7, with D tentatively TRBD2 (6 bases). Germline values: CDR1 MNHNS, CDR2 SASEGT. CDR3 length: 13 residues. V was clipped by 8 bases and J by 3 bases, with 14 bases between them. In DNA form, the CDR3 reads TGTGCCAGCGTTCCGGGACTCGACTACGAGCAGTACTTC. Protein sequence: CASVPGLDYEQYF.

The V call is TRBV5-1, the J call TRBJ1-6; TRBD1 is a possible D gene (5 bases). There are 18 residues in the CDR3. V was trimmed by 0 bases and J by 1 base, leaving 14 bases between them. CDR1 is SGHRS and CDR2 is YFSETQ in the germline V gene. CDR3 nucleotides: TGCGCCAGCAGCTTGGGGGCAGGGAGGAATTCCTATAATTCACCCCTCCACTTT. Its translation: CASSLGAGRNSYNSPLHF.

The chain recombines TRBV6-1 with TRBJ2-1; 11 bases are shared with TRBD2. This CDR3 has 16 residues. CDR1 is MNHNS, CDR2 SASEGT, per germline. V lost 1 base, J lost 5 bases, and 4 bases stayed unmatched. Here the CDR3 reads CASSEVLTSGNNEQFF. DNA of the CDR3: TGTGCCAGCAGTGAAGTCCTGACTAGCGGGAACAATGAGCAGTTCTTC.

CDR3 amino acids: CASNRQATYNEQFF. CDR3 coding DNA: TGTGCCAGCAATCGTCAGGCCACCTACAATGAGCAGTTCTTC. The rearrangement joins TRBV28 to TRBJ2-1; D gene uncertain. Trimming shortened V by 7 bases and J by 2 bases, and 12 bases separated the two germline ends. This CDR3 comprises 14 residues. The V gene's germline CDR1 is MDHEN and CDR2 SYDVKM.

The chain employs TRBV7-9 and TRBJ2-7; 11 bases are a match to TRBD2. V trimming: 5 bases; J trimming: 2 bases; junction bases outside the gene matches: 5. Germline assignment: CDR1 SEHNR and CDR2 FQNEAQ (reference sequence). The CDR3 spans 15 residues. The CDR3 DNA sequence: TGTGCCAGCAGCCAACTAGCGGGGGAAACCTACGAGCAGTACTTC. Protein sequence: CASSQLAGETYEQYF.

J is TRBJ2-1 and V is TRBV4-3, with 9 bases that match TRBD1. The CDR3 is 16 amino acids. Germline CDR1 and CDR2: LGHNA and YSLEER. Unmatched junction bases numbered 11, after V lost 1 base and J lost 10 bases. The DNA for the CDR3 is TGCGCCAGCAGCCAAGTATGGGGACAGGGTCAGGGCGAGCAGTTCTTC. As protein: CASSQVWGQGQGEQFF.